This T cell receptor beta chain was obtained from a study of shared clonotypes between healthy human individuals. Whole-study results and caveats: The genetic and exposure-history diversity represented was limited by few donors.

In the CD4+ fraction, cells were divided into CD45RA+ naive and CD45RA-negative memory subsets. In the original analysis: Filtering differed because ImmunoSEQ produced junction-only sequences that carried no quality scores. Libraries were prepared by immunoSEQ multiplex PCR; TCRdb keeps only in-frame clonotypes and omits some of them. V and J calls and clone size follow that table, whereas D and trimming were derived from the DNA. The data contain more than 400,000 clones, about 96% of them singletons. There are 13 residues in the CDR3. Looked up from germline, CDR1 is MDHEN and CDR2 is SYDVKM. V lost 3 bases, J lost 7 bases, and 12 bases lay in between. As for this clone: Its antigen is currently unknown.

V usage is TRBV28 and J usage is TRBJ1-1; D remains ambiguous. Source material: naive CD4+ T cells sorted from blood. Subset noted: CD45RA+ positively selected. This clonotype was sampled from a woman in her twenties or thirties in good health. CDR3 region: CASSFHNTDEAFF. In DNA, the CDR3 is TGTGCCAGCAGTTTCCATAACACAGATGAAGCTTTCTTT.